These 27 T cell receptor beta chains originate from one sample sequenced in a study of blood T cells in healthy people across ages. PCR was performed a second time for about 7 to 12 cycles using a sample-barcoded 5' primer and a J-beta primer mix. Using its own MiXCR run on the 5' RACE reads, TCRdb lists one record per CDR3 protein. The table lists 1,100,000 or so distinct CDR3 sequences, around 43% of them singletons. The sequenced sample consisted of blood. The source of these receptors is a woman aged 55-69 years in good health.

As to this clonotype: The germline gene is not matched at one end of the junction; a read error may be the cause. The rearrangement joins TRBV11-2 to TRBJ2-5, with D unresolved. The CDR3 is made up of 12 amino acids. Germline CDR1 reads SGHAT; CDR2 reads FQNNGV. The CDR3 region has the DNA TGTGCCAGCAGCGAAGAACAAGGGACCCAGTACTTC. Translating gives CASSEEQGTQYF.

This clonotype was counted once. The CDR3 DNA reads as TGTGCCAGCAGATTTAGGGCCTACGAGCAGTACTTC. Its protein product is CASRFRAYEQYF. The gene calls are TRBV12-3 or TRBV12-4 and TRBJ2-7; no firm D call. This CDR3 has 12 amino acids. V lost 6 bases and J lost 2, with 8 bases in between.

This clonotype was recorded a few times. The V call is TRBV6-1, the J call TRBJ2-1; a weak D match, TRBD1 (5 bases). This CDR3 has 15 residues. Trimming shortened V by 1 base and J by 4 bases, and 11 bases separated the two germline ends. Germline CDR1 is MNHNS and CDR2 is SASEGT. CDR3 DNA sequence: TGTGCCAGCAGTGAAGAAGTAGGGGAATACAATGAGCAGTTCTTC. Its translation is CASSEEVGEYNEQFF.

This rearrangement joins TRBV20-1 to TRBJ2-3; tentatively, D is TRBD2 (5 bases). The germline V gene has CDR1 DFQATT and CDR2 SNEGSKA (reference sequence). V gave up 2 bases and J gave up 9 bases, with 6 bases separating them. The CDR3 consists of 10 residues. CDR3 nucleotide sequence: TGCAGTGCTAGAAGCGGCACGCAGTATTTT. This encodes CSARSGTQYF.

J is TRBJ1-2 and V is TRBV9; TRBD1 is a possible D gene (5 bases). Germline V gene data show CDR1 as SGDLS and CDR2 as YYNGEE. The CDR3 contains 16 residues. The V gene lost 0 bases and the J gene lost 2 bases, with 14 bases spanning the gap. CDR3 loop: CASSVAGELENYGYTF. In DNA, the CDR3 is TGTGCCAGCAGCGTAGCGGGGGAGTTGGAGAACTATGGCTACACCTTC.

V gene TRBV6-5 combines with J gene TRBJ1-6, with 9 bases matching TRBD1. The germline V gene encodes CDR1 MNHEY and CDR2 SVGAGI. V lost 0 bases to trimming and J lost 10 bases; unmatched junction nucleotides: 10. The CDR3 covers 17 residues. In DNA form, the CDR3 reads TGTGCCAGCAGTTACTCGGGACAGGGAGGACGCGGGTCACCCCTCCACTTT. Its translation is CASSYSGQGGRGSPLHF.

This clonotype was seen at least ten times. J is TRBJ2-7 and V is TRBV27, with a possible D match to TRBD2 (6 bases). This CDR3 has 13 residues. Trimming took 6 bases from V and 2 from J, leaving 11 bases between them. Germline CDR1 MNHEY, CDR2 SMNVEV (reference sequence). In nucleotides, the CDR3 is TGTGCCAGCAGCTTAACGGGAGCCTACGAGCAGTACTTC. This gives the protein CASSLTGAYEQYF.

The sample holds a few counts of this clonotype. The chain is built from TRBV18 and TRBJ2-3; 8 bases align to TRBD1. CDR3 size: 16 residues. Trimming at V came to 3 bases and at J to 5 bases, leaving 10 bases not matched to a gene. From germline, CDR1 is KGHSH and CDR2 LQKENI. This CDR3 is CASSPLATGAGDTQYF. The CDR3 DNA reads TGTGCCAGCTCACCGCTGGCGACAGGGGCTGGAGATACGCAGTATTTT.

As DNA, the CDR3 is TGTGCCAGCAGCGACAGGACAGGACGGTTGGAGACCCAGTACTTC. Its protein is CASSDRTGRLETQYF. V usage is TRBV7-6 and J usage is TRBJ2-7, with 7 bases fitting TRBD1. With the DNA end fitting TRBJ2-5 better, the J assignment may be wrong. The CDR3 covers 15 residues. Germline V lookup: CDR1 SGHVS, CDR2 FNYEAQ.

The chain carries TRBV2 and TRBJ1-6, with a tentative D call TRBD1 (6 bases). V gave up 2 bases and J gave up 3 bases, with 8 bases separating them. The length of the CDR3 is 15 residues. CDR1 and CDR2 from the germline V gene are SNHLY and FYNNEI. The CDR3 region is CASSETGNYNSPLHF. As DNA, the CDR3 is TGTGCCAGCAGTGAAACAGGGAACTATAATTCACCCCTCCACTTT.

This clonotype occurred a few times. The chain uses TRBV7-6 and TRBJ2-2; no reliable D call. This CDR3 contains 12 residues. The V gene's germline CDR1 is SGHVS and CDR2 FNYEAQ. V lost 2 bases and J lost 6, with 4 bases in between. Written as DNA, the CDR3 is TGTGCCAGCAGCTTAACTGCCGGGGAGCTGTTTTTT. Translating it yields CASSLTAGELFF.

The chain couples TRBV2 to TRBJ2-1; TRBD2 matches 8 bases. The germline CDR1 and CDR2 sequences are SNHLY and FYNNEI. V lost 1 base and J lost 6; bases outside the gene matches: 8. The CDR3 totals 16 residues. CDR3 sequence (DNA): TGTGCCAGCAGTGAAGAGGCAGCGGGAGTAGGCAATGAGCAGTTCTTC. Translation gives CASSEEAAGVGNEQFF.

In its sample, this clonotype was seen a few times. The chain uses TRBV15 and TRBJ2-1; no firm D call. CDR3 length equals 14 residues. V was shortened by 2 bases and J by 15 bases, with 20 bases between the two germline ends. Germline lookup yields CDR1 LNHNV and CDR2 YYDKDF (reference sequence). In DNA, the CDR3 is TGTGCCACCAGCAGACTACCCTTTCCATCCAAGCCGTTCTTC. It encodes CATSRLPFPSKPFF.

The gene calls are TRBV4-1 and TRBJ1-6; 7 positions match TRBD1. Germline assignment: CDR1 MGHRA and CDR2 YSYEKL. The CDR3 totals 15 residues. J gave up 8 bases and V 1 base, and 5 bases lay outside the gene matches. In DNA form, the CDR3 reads TGCGCCAGCAGCCAAGGACAGGGACGGGATTCACCCCTCCACTTT. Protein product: CASSQGQGRDSPLHF.

The CDR3 sequence: CSATGTAGEQYF. In nucleotides, the CDR3 is TGCAGTGCTACCGGGACAGCGGGTGAGCAGTACTTC. This chain links TRBV20-1 with TRBJ2-7; D is possibly TRBD1 (7 bases). The V end was cut by 4 bases, the J end by 7 bases, with 14 bases between. Germline loops: CDR1 DFQATT, CDR2 SNEGSKA (reference sequence). The CDR3 contains 12 residues.

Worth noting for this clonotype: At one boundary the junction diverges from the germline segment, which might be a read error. The DNA of the CDR3 is TGTGCCAGCAGCGCAGGGGGGCTCCCTAACTATGGCCACACCTTC. It is translated as CASSAGGLPNYGHTF. The chain has TRBV9 and TRBJ1-2, with TRBD1 matching 7 bases. Germline assignment: CDR1 SGDLS and CDR2 YYNGEE. The CDR3 consists of 15 residues.

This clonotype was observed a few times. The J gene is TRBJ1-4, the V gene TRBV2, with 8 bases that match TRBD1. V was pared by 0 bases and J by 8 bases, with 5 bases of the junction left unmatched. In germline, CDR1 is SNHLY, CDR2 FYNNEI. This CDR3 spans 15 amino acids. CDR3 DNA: TGTGCCAGCAGTGAAGCCAGGGGGCTTAGGGAAAAACTGTTTTTT. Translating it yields CASSEARGLREKLFF.

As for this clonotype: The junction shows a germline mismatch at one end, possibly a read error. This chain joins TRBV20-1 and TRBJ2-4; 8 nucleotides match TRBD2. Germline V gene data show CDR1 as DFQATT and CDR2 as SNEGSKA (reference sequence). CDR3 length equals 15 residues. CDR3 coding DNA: TGCAGTGCACCGGGGGGTGGACTAGCCAAAAGCATTCAGTACTTC. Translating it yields CSAPGGGLAKSIQYF.

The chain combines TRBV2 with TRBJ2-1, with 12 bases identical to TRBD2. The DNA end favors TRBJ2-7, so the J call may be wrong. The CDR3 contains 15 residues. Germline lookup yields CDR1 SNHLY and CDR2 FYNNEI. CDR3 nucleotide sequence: TGTGCCAGCAGTGAAACTGCACTAGCGGGAGGCGAGCAGTACTTC. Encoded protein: CASSETALAGGEQYF.

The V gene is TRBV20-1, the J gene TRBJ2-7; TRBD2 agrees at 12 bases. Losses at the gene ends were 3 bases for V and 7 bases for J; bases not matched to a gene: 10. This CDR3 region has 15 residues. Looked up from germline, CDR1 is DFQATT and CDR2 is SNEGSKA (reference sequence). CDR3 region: CSASGLAGGPNEQYF. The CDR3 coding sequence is TGCAGTGCTAGTGGGCTAGCGGGAGGGCCCAATGAGCAGTACTTC.

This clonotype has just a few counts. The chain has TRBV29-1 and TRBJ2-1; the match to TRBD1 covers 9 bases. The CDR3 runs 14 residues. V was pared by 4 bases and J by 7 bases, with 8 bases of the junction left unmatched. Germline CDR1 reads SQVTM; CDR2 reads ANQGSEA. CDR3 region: CSVVRTGAGNEQFF. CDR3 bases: TGCAGCGTTGTTAGGACAGGGGCTGGGAATGAGCAGTTCTTC.

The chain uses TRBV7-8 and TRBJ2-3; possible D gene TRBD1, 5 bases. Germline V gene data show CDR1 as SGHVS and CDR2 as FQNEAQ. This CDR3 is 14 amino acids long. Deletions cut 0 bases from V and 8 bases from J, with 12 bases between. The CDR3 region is CASSLAPGRGTQYF. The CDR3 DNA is TGTGCCAGCAGCTTAGCGCCTGGAAGGGGTACGCAGTATTTT.

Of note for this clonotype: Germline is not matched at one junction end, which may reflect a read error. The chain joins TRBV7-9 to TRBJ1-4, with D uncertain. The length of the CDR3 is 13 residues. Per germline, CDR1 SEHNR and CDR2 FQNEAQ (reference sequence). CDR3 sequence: CASSLAVNEKPFF. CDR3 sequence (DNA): TGTGCCAGCAGCTTGGCAGTTAATGAAAAACCGTTTTTT.

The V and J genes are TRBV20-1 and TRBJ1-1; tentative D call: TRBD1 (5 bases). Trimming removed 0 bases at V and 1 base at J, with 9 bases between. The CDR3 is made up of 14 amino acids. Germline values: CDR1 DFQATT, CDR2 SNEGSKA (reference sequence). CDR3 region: CSARDQGENTEAFF. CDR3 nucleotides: TGCAGTGCTAGAGACCAGGGCGAGAACACTGAAGCTTTCTTT.

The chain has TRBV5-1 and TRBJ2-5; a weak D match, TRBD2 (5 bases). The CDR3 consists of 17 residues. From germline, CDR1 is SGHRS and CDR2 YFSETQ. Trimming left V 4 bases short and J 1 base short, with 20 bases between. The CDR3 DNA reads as TGCGCCAGCAGCGACTATCGGCTTCCGGGGATCCAAGAGACCCAGTACTTC. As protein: CASSDYRLPGIQETQYF. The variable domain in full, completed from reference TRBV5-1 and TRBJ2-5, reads KAGVTQTPRYLIKTRGQQVTLSCSPISGHRSVSWYQQTPGQGLQFLFEYFSETQRNKGNFPGRFSGRQFSNSRSEMNVSTLELGDSALYLCASSDYRLPGIQETQYFGPGTRLLVL.

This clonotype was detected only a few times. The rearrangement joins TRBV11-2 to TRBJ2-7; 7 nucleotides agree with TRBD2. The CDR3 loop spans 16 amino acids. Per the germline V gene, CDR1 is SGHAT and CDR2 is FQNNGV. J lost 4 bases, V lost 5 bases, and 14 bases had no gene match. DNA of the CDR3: TGTGCCAGCAGCCCCACCCGGGCGGGAGCCGAGTACGAGCAGTACTTC. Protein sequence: CASSPTRAGAEYEQYF.

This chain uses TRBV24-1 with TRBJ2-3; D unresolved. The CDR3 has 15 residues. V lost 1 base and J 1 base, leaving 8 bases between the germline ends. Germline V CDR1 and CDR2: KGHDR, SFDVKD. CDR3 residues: CATSDFFEGTDTQYF. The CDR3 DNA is TGTGCCACCAGTGATTTTTTCGAGGGCACAGATACGCAGTATTTT.